This TCR beta chain was sequenced in a study of early stage breast cancer tumors listed by TCRdb under 2017. Some background on the complete study: Of the 15 or so invasive breast tumors, eleven to twelve were found to be estrogen receptor-positive, progesterone receptor-positive and HER2-negative. A total of some 2.6 million templates, representing about 1.1 million unique clonotypes, were detected across all samples. Of the roughly twelve ER+/PR+/HER2- tumors, eight were classified as invasive ductal carcinomas and four as invasive lobular carcinomas. A read coverage of roughly 10-fold per sample was achieved on average. On the study overall, not on this receptor specifically: Greater similarity was observed between blood and normal breast repertoires than between blood and tumor repertoires, and tumor was distinguished from normal in about 85% of the 16 patients when each tissue was compared with blood. Because the cohort was small, a breakdown by tumor subtype could not be done. Bulk genomic DNA sequencing of unsorted cells missed chain pairing and functional markers such as CD4, CD8 and FOXP3. Enriched TCRB sequences shared across patients were mostly commonly generated sequences, unlikely to play an important role in the tumor microenvironment. Compared with adjacent normal breast tissue, tumors had approximately 2.5-fold higher T cell density and higher clonality.

Every sample was amplified as two independent genomic DNA replicates, using 0.4 to 0.5 ug for blood and about 1.6 ug for tumor or normal breast. TCRB sequencing of genomic DNA was carried out with the ImmunoSeq Intro kit according to the manufacturer's instructions. Multiplex PCR was run for 30 to 40 cycles using proprietary primers and spike-in control sequences for absolute quantification. An 87-bp fragment spanning the CDR3 and flanking V and J genes was sequenced with single-end 150-bp reads. Each lane of an Illumina MiSeq using version 3.0 chemistry carried seven multiplexed samples, with two replicates per sample. The paper's data handling went like this. Raw data were processed with the vendor's proprietary pipeline, and both replicates were merged into a single result per sample. To define clonotypes, the study grouped productive rearrangements that shared the V-gene family, CDR3 amino acid sequence and J-gene segment. To compute clonality, the normalized Shannon entropy (Pielou evenness) of TCRB abundances was subtracted from 1. T cell density was estimated as total templates divided by the number of input cells, with the number of input cells inferred from the DNA input amount. Total repertoire diversity and clonality were estimated with Recon using default parameters. Tumor-enriched clonotypes were defined as having over 0.1% abundance in tumor and at least 32-fold higher abundance than in normal breast. TCRdb mirrors the immuneACCESS table, restricted to in-frame sequences. Some clones are absent from its copies; in checked studies, under half trace to an unresolved V gene, and the reason for the others is unknown. V and J calls and clone size are those listed in that table; D and trimming were worked out from the DNA. The sample profile shows about 69,000 clones; 65% to 85% of them were found once. The leading ten clones occupy 4.7% of the sample.

From cysteine to phenylalanine, the CDR3 is 13 amino acids long. This entry keeps only the CDR3 DNA: 39 bases, framed from base 1. Looking up the germline V gene (reference sequence) yields CDR1 MNHEY and CDR2 SMNVEV. A distance of 6 bases separates the germline ends of V and J, which lose 2 bases and 2 bases respectively. To note about this clone: Its antigen is still unknown. Per-nucleotide qualities are absent, and no much larger clonotype sits a single base away.

The study profiled bulk TCR beta-chain repertoires in matched peripheral blood, tumor and adjacent normal breast tissue taken from some 17 patients with early-stage breast cancer. Before surgery, about 5-10 mL of whole blood was collected into EDTA tubes and then processed within 2 hours. Ficoll-Paque centrifugation in SepMate-50 tubes was used to isolate peripheral blood mononuclear cells. PBMCs were cryopreserved in aliquots of roughly 2 to 4.5 million cells in approximately 90% FBS with about 10% DMSO and kept in liquid nitrogen. The Qiagen AllPrep DNA/RNA Mini kit was used to extract genomic DNA.

This receptor was taken from a person in their 40s with breast cancer. The sequencing input was blood. The rearranged segments are TRBV27 and TRBJ2-5, with no confident D gene call. The CDR3 region reads CASSLNRQETQYF. The bases read TGTGCCAGCAGTTTAAACAGACAAGAGACCCAGTACTTC.